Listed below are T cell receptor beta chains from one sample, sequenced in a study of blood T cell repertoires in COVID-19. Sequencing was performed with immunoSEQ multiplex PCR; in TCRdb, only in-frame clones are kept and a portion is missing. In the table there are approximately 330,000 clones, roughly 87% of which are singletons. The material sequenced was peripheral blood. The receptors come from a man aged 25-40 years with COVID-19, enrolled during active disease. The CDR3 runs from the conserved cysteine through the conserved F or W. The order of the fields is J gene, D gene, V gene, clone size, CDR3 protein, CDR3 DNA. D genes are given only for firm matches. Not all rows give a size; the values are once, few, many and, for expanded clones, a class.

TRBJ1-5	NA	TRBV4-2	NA	CASSQGLQPLNQPQHF	TGTGCCAGCAGCCAAGGTCTACAGCCTCTCAATCAGCCCCAGCATTTT
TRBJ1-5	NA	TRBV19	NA	CASSLRGNQPQHF	TGTGCCAGTAGTTTACGGGGCAATCAGCCCCAGCATTTT
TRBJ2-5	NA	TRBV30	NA	CAWSEIRGETQYF	TGTGCCTGGAGTGAGATCAGGGGAGAGACCCAGTACTTC
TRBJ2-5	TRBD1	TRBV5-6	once	CASSLWGTGGQETQYF	TGTGCCAGCAGCTTGTGGGGGACAGGGGGCCAAGAGACCCAGTACTTC
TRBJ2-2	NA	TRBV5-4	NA	CASSLALWETGELFF	TGTGCCAGCAGCTTGGCACTCTGGGAGACCGGGGAGCTGTTTTTT
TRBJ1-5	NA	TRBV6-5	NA	CASSSGNQPQHF	TGTGCCAGCAGCTCAGGGAATCAGCCCCAGCATTTT
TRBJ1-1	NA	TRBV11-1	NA	CASSNSGLGAFF	TGTGCCAGCAGTAATTCGGGGTTAGGGGCTTTCTTT
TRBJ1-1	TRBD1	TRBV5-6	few	CASSLTTGWNTEAFF	TGTGCCAGCAGCCTAACGACAGGGTGGAACACTGAAGCTTTCTTT
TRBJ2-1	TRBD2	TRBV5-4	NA	CASSPGGSSYNEQFF	TGTGCCAGCAGCCCGGGGGGGAGCTCCTACAATGAGCAGTTCTTC
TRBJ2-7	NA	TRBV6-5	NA	CASRPSGSYSYEQYF	TGTGCCAGCAGACCATCGGGGTCCTACTCCTACGAGCAGTACTTC
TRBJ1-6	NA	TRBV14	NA	CASSHSGSYNSPLHF	TGTGCCAGCAGCCACTCGGGCTCCTATAATTCACCCCTCCACTTT
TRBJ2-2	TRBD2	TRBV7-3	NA	CASSHRGVAGLPANTGELFF	TGTGCCAGCAGCCACCGGGGGGTAGCGGGCCTCCCGGCGAACACCGGGGAGCTGTTTTTT
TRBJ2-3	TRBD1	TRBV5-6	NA	CASSLIGQGRDTQYF	TGTGCCAGCAGCTTGATCGGACAGGGGCGTGATACGCAGTATTTT
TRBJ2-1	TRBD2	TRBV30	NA	CAWSVLGTSGKGGQFF	TGTGCCTGGAGTGTCTTGGGGACTAGCGGAAAAGGCGGGCAGTTCTTC
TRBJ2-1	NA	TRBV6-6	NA	CASSRGPYNEQFF	TGTGCCAGCAGTCGGGGCCCCTACAATGAGCAGTTCTTC
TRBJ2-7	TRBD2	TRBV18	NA	CASSPKAGADSYEQYF	TGTGCCAGCTCACCAAAGGCGGGAGCTGATTCCTACGAGCAGTACTTC
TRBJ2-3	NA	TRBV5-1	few	CASSWTRGDTQYF	TGCGCCAGCAGCTGGACTCGGGGAGATACGCAGTATTTT
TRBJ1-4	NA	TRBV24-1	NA	CATSDSGTDSEKLFF	TGTGCCACCAGTGATTCCGGGACGGACAGCGAAAAACTGTTTTTT
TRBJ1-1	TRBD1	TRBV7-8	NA	CASSPIPADRVPAFF	TGTGCCAGCAGCCCAATCCCTGCGGACAGGGTTCCAGCTTTCTTT
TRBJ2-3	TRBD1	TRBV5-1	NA	CASSLGQAPDTQYF	TGCGCCAGCAGCCTCGGACAGGCGCCAGATACGCAGTATTTT
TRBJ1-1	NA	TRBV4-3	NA	CASRESYYRARRTFF	TGCGCCAGCAGGGAAAGCTATTACAGGGCGCGGAGGACTTTCTTT
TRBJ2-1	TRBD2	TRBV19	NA	CASSTGLALSYFSYNEQFF	TGTGCCAGTAGCACCGGACTAGCGTTATCTTACTTCTCCTACAATGAGCAGTTCTTC
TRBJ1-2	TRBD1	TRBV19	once	CASKYFGTGGDGYTF	TGTGCCAGTAAATACTTCGGGACAGGGGGCGACGGCTACACCTTC
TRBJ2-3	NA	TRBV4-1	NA	CASSQGSGDTQYF	TGCGCCAGCAGCCAAGGGTCCGGGGATACGCAGTATTTT
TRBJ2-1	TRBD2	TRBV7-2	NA	CASSETSDYYNEQFF	TGTGCCAGCAGCGAGACTAGCGACTACTACAATGAGCAGTTCTTC
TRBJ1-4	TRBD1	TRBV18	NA	CASSPDRVSNEKLFF	TGTGCCAGCTCACCGGACAGGGTATCTAATGAAAAACTGTTTTTT
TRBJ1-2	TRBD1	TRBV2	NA	CASSEARQGNGYTF	TGTGCCAGCAGTGAAGCAAGACAGGGGAATGGCTACACCTTC
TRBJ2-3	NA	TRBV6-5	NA	CASSYSKLGPDTQYF	TGTGCCAGCAGTTACTCGAAACTTGGTCCAGATACGCAGTATTTT
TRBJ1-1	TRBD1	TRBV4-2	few	CASSQLQGRNTEAFF	TGTGCCAGCAGCCAATTACAGGGGCGGAACACTGAAGCTTTCTTT
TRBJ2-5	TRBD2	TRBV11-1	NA	CASSFGLAVQETQYF	TGTGCCAGCAGCTTCGGCCTAGCGGTTCAAGAGACCCAGTACTTC
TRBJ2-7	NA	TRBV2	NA	CASSPFYEQYF	TGTGCCAGCAGTCCCTTCTACGAGCAGTACTTC
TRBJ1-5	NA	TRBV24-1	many	CATSDPKRDSNQPQHF	TGTGCCACCAGTGATCCGAAGCGGGATAGCAATCAGCCCCAGCATTTT
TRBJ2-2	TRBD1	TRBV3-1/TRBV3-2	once	CASRTGGAGELFF	TGTGCCAGCAGGACAGGGGGAGCCGGGGAGCTGTTTTTT
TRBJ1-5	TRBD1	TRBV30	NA	CACSGTGGSPQHF	TGTGCCTGTTCCGGGACAGGGGGATCGCCCCAGCATTTT
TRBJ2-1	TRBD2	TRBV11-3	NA	CASRPRPGSGTSGHNEQFF	TGTGCCAGCAGACCCCGCCCGGGTTCCGGGACTAGCGGCCACAATGAGCAGTTCTTC
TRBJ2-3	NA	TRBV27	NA	CASSRRRAADTQYF	TGTGCCAGTTCCCGTCGCAGGGCGGCAGATACGCAGTATTTT
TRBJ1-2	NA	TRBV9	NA	CASSVSGRDYGYTF	TGTGCCAGCAGCGTCTCAGGGAGGGACTATGGCTACACCTTC
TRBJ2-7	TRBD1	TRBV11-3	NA	CASSLRGQSYYEQYF	TGTGCCAGCAGCTTAAGGGGGCAGAGTTACTACGAGCAGTACTTC
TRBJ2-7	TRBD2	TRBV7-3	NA	CASSLLAGVREQYF	TGTGCCAGCAGCTTGTTAGCGGGAGTCCGGGAGCAGTACTTC
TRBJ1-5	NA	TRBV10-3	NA	CAISEYTLSNQPQHF	TGTGCCATCAGTGAATACACGCTTAGCAATCAGCCCCAGCATTTT
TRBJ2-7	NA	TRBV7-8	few	CASSPYYEQYF	TGTGCCAGCAGCCCTTACTACGAGCAGTACTTC
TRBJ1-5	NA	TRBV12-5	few	CASGFRTANDYSNQPQHF	TGTGCTAGTGGTTTCAGGACAGCAAACGATTATAGCAATCAGCCCCAGCATTTT
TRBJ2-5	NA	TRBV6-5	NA	CASSLNGRDGETQYF	TGTGCCAGCAGTTTAAACGGGCGGGACGGAGAGACCCAGTACTTC
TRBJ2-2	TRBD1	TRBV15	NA	CATSRDGTGIGGGELFF	TGTGCCACCAGCAGAGACGGGACAGGGATTGGCGGCGGGGAGCTGTTTTTT
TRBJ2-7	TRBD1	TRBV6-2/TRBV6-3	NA	CASSYSRGDRGPLEQYF	TGTGCCAGCAGTTACTCGCGCGGTGACAGGGGACCTTTAGAGCAGTACTTC
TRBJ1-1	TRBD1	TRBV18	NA	CASSPRETSGGYTEAFF	TGTGCCAGCTCACCTAGGGAAACTTCAGGGGGATACACTGAAGCTTTCTTT
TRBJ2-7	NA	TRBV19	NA	CASGDWAGLTYEQYF	TGTGCCAGTGGTGATTGGGCGGGGCTTACCTACGAGCAGTACTTC
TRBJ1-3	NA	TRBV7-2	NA	CASSLLLFSGNTIYF	TGTGCCAGCAGTCTGCTCCTATTCTCTGGAAACACCATATATTTT
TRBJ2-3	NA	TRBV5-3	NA	CARSLFGQFFPSTDTQYF	TGTGCCAGAAGCTTGTTCGGACAGTTTTTTCCTAGCACAGATACGCAGTATTTT
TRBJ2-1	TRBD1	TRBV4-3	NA	CASSQAWDREYNEQFF	TGCGCCAGCAGCCAAGCCTGGGACAGGGAGTACAATGAGCAGTTCTTC
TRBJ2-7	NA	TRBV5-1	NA	CASSPGTLSYEQYF	TGCGCCAGCAGCCCAGGGACACTCTCCTACGAGCAGTACTTC
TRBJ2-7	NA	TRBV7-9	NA	CASSFLQGEQYF	TGTGCCAGCAGCTTTCTACAGGGAGAGCAGTACTTC
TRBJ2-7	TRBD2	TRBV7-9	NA	CASSRTGTSGTVIAF	TGTGCCAGCAGCCGAACCGGGACTAGCGGGACGGTGATTGCCTTC
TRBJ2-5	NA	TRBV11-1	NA	CASSLRQRVGQETQYF	TGTGCCAGCAGCTTAAGGCAGAGGGTAGGGCAAGAGACCCAGTACTTC
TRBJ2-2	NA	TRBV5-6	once	CASSLGQPPKGRELFF	TGTGCCAGCAGCTTGGGACAGCCCCCTAAGGGCCGGGAGCTGTTTTTT
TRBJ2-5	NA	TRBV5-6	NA	CASSLRAGEQETQYF	TGTGCCAGCAGCTTGCGAGCAGGGGAACAAGAGACCCAGTACTTC
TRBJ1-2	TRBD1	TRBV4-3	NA	CASSQGGTDYGYTF	TGCGCCAGCAGCCAAGGTGGGACAGACTATGGCTACACCTTC
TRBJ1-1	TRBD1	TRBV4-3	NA	CASSQTGESEAFF	TGCGCCAGCAGCCAAACAGGGGAGTCTGAAGCTTTCTTT
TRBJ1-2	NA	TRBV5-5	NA	CASSLSTDLNYGYTF	TGTGCCAGCAGCTTGAGCACAGATCTAAACTATGGCTACACCTTC